These T cell receptor beta chains were read from a single sample in a study of blood T cell repertoires in COVID-19. TCRdb keeps only in-frame clones here, not all; method: immunoSEQ multiplex PCR. The sample has about 230,000 clones, around 83% seen once; the top ten hold around 0.96%. The sequencing sample was made of peripheral blood. Receptors originate from a man aged 40-55 years with acute or convalescent COVID-19. CDR3s include the opening cysteine and the closing phenylalanine or tryptophan. A D gene is named only where the DNA matches it firmly. Size is stated for part of the rows, as once, few or many counts, or as a class when the clone is expanded.

TRBV6-6	TRBJ2-4	-	15	-	TGTGCCAGCGGAGGGGGGGGTCTGGCCAAAAACATTCAGTACTTC	CASGGGGLAKNIQYF
TRBV6-2/TRBV6-3	TRBJ1-2	TRBD1	15	-	TGTGCCAGCAGCCGAGGGGCAGGGGGCCATGGCGGCTACACCTTC	CASSRGAGGHGGYTF
TRBV30	TRBJ1-1	-	13	-	TGTGCCTGGAGCCGGACAGCGAACACTGAAGCTTTCTTT	CAWSRTANTEAFF
TRBV5-8	TRBJ1-1	-	13	once	TGTGCCAGCAGCTTTCAGCGGAACACTGAAGCTTTCTTT	CASSFQRNTEAFF
TRBV7-6	TRBJ1-2	-	12	once	TGTGCCAGCAGCCCAGACAGACGAGGCTACACCTTC	CASSPDRRGYTF
TRBV7-9	TRBJ2-1	TRBD2	15	-	TGTGCCAGCACCTCAGCGGGGGGAATTTACAATGAGCAGTTCTTC	CASTSAGGIYNEQFF
TRBV5-1	TRBJ2-3	TRBD1	14	few	TGCGCCAGCAGCTTAGGACAGGGGTTCAATACGCAGTATTTT	CASSLGQGFNTQYF
TRBV28	TRBJ1-2	-	13	-	TGTGCCAGCAGTTTGCAGGGGTTAAATGGCTACACCTTC	CASSLQGLNGYTF
TRBV11-2	TRBJ1-1	-	15	-	TGTGCCAGCAGCTTAGGGGCCTACATGAACACTGAAGCTTTCTTT	CASSLGAYMNTEAFF
TRBV5-1	TRBJ1-6	-	13	-	TGCGCCAGCAGCTTGGCTAGAAATTCACCCCTCCACTTT	CASSLARNSPLHF
TRBV3-1/TRBV3-2	TRBJ1-5	-	17	-	TGTGCCAGCAGCCAATCGGGAATAGGGCCTCGCAATCAGCCCCAGCATTTT	CASSQSGIGPRNQPQHF
TRBV9	TRBJ1-1	-	12	-	TGTGCCAGCGGCAAGACAGTTAATGAAGCTTTCTTT	CASGKTVNEAFF
TRBV11-2	TRBJ2-5	-	15	-	TGTGCCAGCAGCGCCGGGGGGCACTCCCAAGAGACCCAGTACTTC	CASSAGGHSQETQYF
TRBV6-5	TRBJ1-2	-	15	-	TGTGCCAGCAGTTACTTGGCAGGGGATAGCTATGGCTACACCTTC	CASSYLAGDSYGYTF
TRBV4-3	TRBJ1-2	-	14	-	TGCGCCAGCAGCCACGCCAGTTCTAACTATGGCTACACCTTC	CASSHASSNYGYTF
TRBV19	TRBJ1-1	-	15	-	TGTGCCAGTAGTGCCTCCAAGGCGGGGTTCACTGAAGCTTTCTTT	CASSASKAGFTEAFF
TRBV18	TRBJ1-4	TRBD1	17	-	TGTGTCAGCTCATCAGGGCCTCCGCGGACAGGGGAGGAAAAACTGTTTTTT	CVSSSGPPRTGEEKLFF
TRBV7-2	TRBJ1-3	-	15	-	TGTGCCAGCAGCCGCACAGCCGGGGATGGAAACACCATATATTTT	CASSRTAGDGNTIYF
TRBV30	TRBJ2-3	TRBD2	13	-	TGTGCCTGGATTAGCGGGTGGACAGATACGCAGTATTTT	CAWISGWTDTQYF
TRBV6-5	TRBJ1-5	-	14	-	TGTGCCAGCAGTCCCCTTTGGGGCCATCAGCCCCAGCATTTT	CASSPLWGHQPQHF
TRBV11-3	TRBJ2-7	-	15	few	TGTGCCAGCAGCTTAGAGGCAGGGGACGCCTACGAGCAGTACTTC	CASSLEAGDAYEQYF
TRBV4-2	TRBJ1-2	-	15	many	TGTGCCAGCAGCCAAGATACTCGGGGGAACTATGGCTACACCTTC	CASSQDTRGNYGYTF
TRBV13	TRBJ1-6	-	15	-	TGTGCCAGCAGCCTCGGGTTCTCCTATAATTCACCCCTCCACTTT	CASSLGFSYNSPLHF
TRBV4-2	TRBJ2-3	TRBD2	16	-	TGTGCCAGCAGCCAAGTTCGGGGGGGCGGGACAGATACGCAGTATTTT	CASSQVRGGGTDTQYF
TRBV11-3	TRBJ1-3	TRBD1	13	-	TGTGCCAGCAGCTTGACAGGGGGAAACACCATATATTTT	CASSLTGGNTIYF
TRBV5-1	TRBJ2-7	TRBD1	16	-	TGCGCCAGCAGCTCGCAAGGTGGACAGGGGGCGTACGAGCAGTACTTC	CASSSQGGQGAYEQYF
TRBV30	TRBJ2-7	-	13	once	TGTGCCTGGAGTCGAGGACAGCCCTACGAGCAGTACTTC	CAWSRGQPYEQYF
TRBV9	TRBJ1-4	TRBD1	17	-	TGTGCCAGCAGCCCAGGGACAGGGGCGGCAACTAATGAAAAACTGTTTTTT	CASSPGTGAATNEKLFF
TRBV6-6	TRBJ2-3	-	12	-	TGTGCCAGCAGTTCCGCGGGCCTAAGAGAGTATTTT	CASSSAGLREYF
TRBV6-1	TRBJ1-2	-	13	-	TGTGCCAGCAGTGAGAGGATTCTAGATGGCTACACCTTC	CASSERILDGYTF
TRBV5-1	TRBJ2-3	TRBD2	16	-	TGCGCCAGCAGCTTGAGGCTAGCGGGGTCCACAGATACGCAGTATTTT	CASSLRLAGSTDTQYF
TRBV19	TRBJ1-2	TRBD1	15	-	TGTGCCAGTAGTATACGCGGACAGGGGAACTATGGCTACACCTTC	CASSIRGQGNYGYTF
TRBV29-1	TRBJ1-1	-	13	-	TGCAGCGTTGTGGGCCCTACGAACACTGAAGCTTTCTTT	CSVVGPTNTEAFF
TRBV19	TRBJ1-5	-	16	-	TGTGCCAGTAGCCCCAGGACAGTCCCAGGCTCCGAGCCCCAGCATTTT	CASSPRTVPGSEPQHF
TRBV19	TRBJ1-1	TRBD1	15	-	TGTGCCAGTAGTATGGCCGGACAGGGGAACACTGAAGCTTTCTTT	CASSMAGQGNTEAFF
TRBV9	TRBJ1-2	-	15	-	TGTGCCAGCAGCCTCCTCCGGGACATCACCTATGGCTACACCTTC	CASSLLRDITYGYTF
TRBV6-6	TRBJ1-5	-	16	few	TGTGCCAGCAGTTACTCGGGCCGGGGAAGCAATCAGCCCCAGCATTTT	CASSYSGRGSNQPQHF
TRBV4-1	TRBJ2-5	TRBD2	17	-	TGCGCCAGCAGCCCCACTAGCGGGGGGCCCCTTCAAGAGACCCAGTACTTC	CASSPTSGGPLQETQYF
TRBV28	TRBJ1-6	-	15	-	TGTGCATCCGGCGACGGGAGCTCCTATAATTCACCCCTCCACTTT	CASGDGSSYNSPLHF
TRBV14	TRBJ1-1	-	13	-	TGTGCCAGCAGCCAACGCTGGGGGGCTGAAGCTTTCTTT	CASSQRWGAEAFF
TRBV11-2	TRBJ2-5	TRBD2	15	-	TGTGCCAGCAGCCCGGGGGGACTAGCGGTAGAGACCCAGTACTTC	CASSPGGLAVETQYF
TRBV9	TRBJ2-7	-	15	-	TGTGCCAGCAGCGTAGCGGCAGGGGCCGGCTACGAGCAGTACTTC	CASSVAAGAGYEQYF
TRBV5-4	TRBJ2-5	TRBD2	15	-	TGTGCCAGCTTCAGCGGGGGGGCCCCCCAAGAGACCCAGTACTTC	CASFSGGAPQETQYF
TRBV4-2	TRBJ1-5	-	14	-	TGTGCCAGCAGCCAACCGTATAGCAATCAGCCCCAGCATTTT	CASSQPYSNQPQHF
TRBV27	TRBJ1-6	-	18	-	TGTGCCAGCAGTTTCCTATCGGCCGGGACGGGGAGGAATTCACCCCTCCACTTT	CASSFLSAGTGRNSPLHF
TRBV7-2	TRBJ1-2	-	11	-	TGTGCCAGCAGCTCAGGACAGCGCTACACCTTC	CASSSGQRYTF
TRBV7-2	TRBJ2-2	TRBD2	16	-	TGTGCCAGCAGCTCCACTAGCGGGGGATACACCGGGGAGCTGTTTTTT	CASSSTSGGYTGELFF
TRBV29-1	TRBJ1-1	TRBD1	14	-	TGCAGCGTTGTAGGTACAGGGGGGGGCACTGAAGCTTTCTTT	CSVVGTGGGTEAFF
TRBV19	TRBJ1-5	-	15	-	TGTGCCAGTTCTCTGCGCGGGGCTAGCAATCAGCCCCAGCATTTT	CASSLRGASNQPQHF
TRBV19	TRBJ1-4	TRBD1	15	-	TGTGCCAGTAGTACTCCGGACAGGCCTCGTGGAAAACTGTTTTTT	CASSTPDRPRGKLFF
TRBV19	TRBJ1-2	-	12	-	TGTGCCAGTAGTAGCGGGGGCTATGGCTACACCTTC	CASSSGGYGYTF
TRBV7-3	TRBJ2-3	-	16	-	TGTGCCAGCAGCTTAAGGGGGAGGTGGGACACAGATACGCAGTATTTT	CASSLRGRWDTDTQYF